Listed below are T cell receptor beta chains from one sample, sequenced in a study of tumor and adjacent non-tumor tissue in lung cancer. In TCRdb, the multiplex PCR reads were re-called with MiXCR into one record per CDR3 protein. Of under 95,000 distinct CDR3 sequences detected, around 65% appear once; the ten largest clones hold about 15%. The sample taken for sequencing was lung tumor tissue. These TCRs come from a man aged 70 or older with non-small cell lung cancer. The CDR3 runs from the conserved cysteine through the conserved F or W. The order of the fields is D gene, V gene, clone size, J gene, CDR3 DNA, CDR3 protein. The D gene is left open where the match is weak. Part of the rows lack a size; the others show once, few, many or a class for expanded clones.

d_gene: .; v_gene: TRBV11-2; abundance: .; j_gene: TRBJ2-3; CDR3nt: TGTGTCAGCAGCTTACACCGGGAAACGCAGTATTTT; CDR3aa: CVSSLHRETQYF
d_gene: .; v_gene: TRBV29-1; abundance: .; j_gene: TRBJ2-2; CDR3nt: .; CDR3aa: CSVGVGSTGELFF
d_gene: .; v_gene: TRBV12-3/TRBV12-4; abundance: many; j_gene: TRBJ1-2; CDR3nt: TGTGCCAGCAGTTTAGAGGCAGGGCGGCCCGCTTATGGCTACACCTTC; CDR3aa: CASSLEAGRPAYGYTF
d_gene: .; v_gene: TRBV24-1; abundance: few; j_gene: TRBJ2-3; CDR3nt: TGTGCCACCAGTGATTTTAACACAGATACGCAGTATTTT; CDR3aa: CATSDFNTDTQYF
d_gene: TRBD2; v_gene: TRBV20-1; abundance: once; j_gene: TRBJ2-1; CDR3nt: TGCAGTGCCAGCGGGGGGCACTCCTACAATGAGCAGTTCTTC; CDR3aa: CSASGGHSYNEQFF
d_gene: .; v_gene: TRBV11-2; abundance: .; j_gene: TRBJ2-2; CDR3nt: TGTGCCAGCAGTCCGCAGGGGACCGGGGAGCCGTTCTTT; CDR3aa: CASSPQGTGEPFF
d_gene: .; v_gene: TRBV2; abundance: .; j_gene: TRBJ2-3; CDR3nt: TGTGCCAACATGTCGAGAAGCACAGATACGCAGTATTTT; CDR3aa: CANMSRSTDTQYF
d_gene: TRBD1; v_gene: TRBV28; abundance: .; j_gene: TRBJ2-7; CDR3nt: TGTCCCAGCAGTTTACTTCAGGGGGCTAATTTCTACGAGCAGTACTTC; CDR3aa: CPSSLLQGANFYEQYF
d_gene: .; v_gene: TRBV29-1; abundance: .; j_gene: TRBJ2-6; CDR3nt: TGCAGCGTCTTTGACACCCCTGTGGCCAACGTCCTGACTTTC; CDR3aa: CSVFDTPVANVLTF
d_gene: TRBD2; v_gene: TRBV5-4; abundance: .; j_gene: TRBJ2-2; CDR3nt: TGTGCCAGCATCGTAGGACTAGCGTCCATCGGGGAGCTGTTTTTT; CDR3aa: CASIVGLASIGELFF
d_gene: .; v_gene: TRBV30; abundance: many; j_gene: TRBJ2-2; CDR3nt: TGTGCCTGCCAAAGGCTAGCGCCTGATGACGGGGAGCTGTTTTTT; CDR3aa: CACQRLAPDDGELFF
d_gene: .; v_gene: TRBV5-1; abundance: many; j_gene: TRBJ1-5; CDR3nt: TGCGCCAGCAGCCGGGAGCATTTT; CDR3aa: CASSREHF
d_gene: .; v_gene: TRBV6-5; abundance: many; j_gene: TRBJ1-4; CDR3nt: TGTGCCAGCAGTTACTACCCGGACAGATTCAATGAAAAACTGTTTTTT; CDR3aa: CASSYYPDRFNEKLFF
d_gene: .; v_gene: TRBV5-6; abundance: .; j_gene: TRBJ2-7; CDR3nt: TGTGCCAGCAGCTTGAAGGGCTTCGCCTACGATCGGTACTTC; CDR3aa: CASSLKGFAYDRYF
d_gene: .; v_gene: TRBV5-1; abundance: .; j_gene: TRBJ1-6; CDR3nt: TGCGCCAGCAGCACAGCCAGGACCGCGAGCTCCTATAATTCACCCCTTCACTTT; CDR3aa: CASSTARTASSYNSPLHF
d_gene: TRBD1; v_gene: TRBV24-1; abundance: once; j_gene: TRBJ1-5; CDR3nt: TGTGCCACCAGTTATCCCCGACAGGGTCCCAATCAGCCCCAGCATTTT; CDR3aa: CATSYPRQGPNQPQHF
d_gene: TRBD1; v_gene: TRBV12-3/TRBV12-4; abundance: .; j_gene: TRBJ1-4; CDR3nt: TGTGCCAGCAGGTTCCGGGACAGTAATGAAAAACTGTTTTTT; CDR3aa: CASRFRDSNEKLFF